The clone carrying this TCR beta chain occurred a few times. Its target is unknown. This entry comes from a study of T cells in Graves' hyperthyroidism and ophthalmopathy. Study-wide results and caveats: Also found in blood were most expanded thyroid clonotypes above 0.001.

The investigators amplified TCR beta CDR3 regions from RNA transcripts. Carried out on the TCR CDR3, a first-round RT-PCR used the HTBI primer set. Each CDR3 protein is one row after TCRdb ran MiXCR on the multiplex PCR reads. The repertoire holds about 600,000 distinct CDR3 sequences, with 11% to 15% as singletons. V gave up 0 bases and J gave up 7 bases, with 9 bases separating them. The CDR3 runs to 13 residues. Germline CDR1 and CDR2: ENHRY and SYGVKD. The TCR originated in a young woman with Graves' ophthalmopathy. Input material: blood. The V and J genes are TRBV10-3 and TRBJ1-1; D is ambiguous. This CDR3 is CAISESKGIEAFF. The CDR3 DNA reads TGTGCCATCAGTGAGTCGAAAGGGATTGAAGCTTTCTTT.